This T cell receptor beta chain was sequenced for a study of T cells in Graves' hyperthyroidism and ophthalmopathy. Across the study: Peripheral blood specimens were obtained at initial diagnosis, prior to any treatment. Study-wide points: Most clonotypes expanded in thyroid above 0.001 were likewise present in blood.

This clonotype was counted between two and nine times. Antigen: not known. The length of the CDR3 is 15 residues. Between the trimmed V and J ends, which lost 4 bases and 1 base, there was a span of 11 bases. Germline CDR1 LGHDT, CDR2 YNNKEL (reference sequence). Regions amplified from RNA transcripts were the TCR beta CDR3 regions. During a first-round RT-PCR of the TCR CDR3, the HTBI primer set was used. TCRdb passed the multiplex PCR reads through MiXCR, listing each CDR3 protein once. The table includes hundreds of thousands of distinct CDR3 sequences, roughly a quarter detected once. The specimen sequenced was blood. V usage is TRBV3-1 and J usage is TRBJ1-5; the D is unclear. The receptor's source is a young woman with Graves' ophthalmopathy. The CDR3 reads CASSRNLGSNQPQHF. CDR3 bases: TGTGCCAGCAGCCGAAACCTTGGGAGCAATCAGCCCCAGCATTTT.